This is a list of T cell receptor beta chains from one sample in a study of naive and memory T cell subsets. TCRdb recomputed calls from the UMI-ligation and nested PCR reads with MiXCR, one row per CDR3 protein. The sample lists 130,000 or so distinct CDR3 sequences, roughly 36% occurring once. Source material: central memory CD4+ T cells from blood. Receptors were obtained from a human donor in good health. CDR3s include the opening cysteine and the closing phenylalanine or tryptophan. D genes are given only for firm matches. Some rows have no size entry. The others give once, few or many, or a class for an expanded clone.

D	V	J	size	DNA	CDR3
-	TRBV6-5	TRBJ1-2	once	TGTGCCAGCAGAGCCACGGGGACCTATGGCTACACCTTC	CASRATGTYGYTF
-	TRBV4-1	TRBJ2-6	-	TGCGCCAGCAGCCAAGATTGGAGGACCTCTGGGGCCAACGTCCTGACTTTC	CASSQDWRTSGANVLTF
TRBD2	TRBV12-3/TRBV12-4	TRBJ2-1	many	TGTGCCAGCCGGACTAGCGGGGGGAACAATGAGCAGTTCTTC	CASRTSGGNNEQFF
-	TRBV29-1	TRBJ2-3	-	TGCAGCGTGGGAGAGTGGGATACGCAGTATTTT	CSVGEWDTQYF
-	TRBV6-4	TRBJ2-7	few	TGTGCCAGCAGATACAGAACGTACGAGCAGTACTTC	CASRYRTYEQYF
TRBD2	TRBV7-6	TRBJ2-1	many	TGTGCCAGCAGCCTCGGGACTAGCGGGAGGGCCGGGTATGAGCAGTTCTTC	CASSLGTSGRAGYEQFF
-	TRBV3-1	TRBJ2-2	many	TGTGCCAGCAGCCAAGTCTCAAGGCCTCTAAACACCGGGGAGCTGTTTTTT	CASSQVSRPLNTGELFF
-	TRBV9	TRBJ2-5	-	TGTGCCAGCAGCGCAGGGGGGAAGACCCAGTACTTC	CASSAGGKTQYF
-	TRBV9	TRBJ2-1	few	TGTGCCAGCAGCGTAGGCGGGACTGAGTTGAACAATGAGCAGTTCTTC	CASSVGGTELNNEQFF
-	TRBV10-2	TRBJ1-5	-	TGCGCCAGCAGTGAAGGCCGCGCAGGGCCCCAGCATTTT	CASSEGRAGPQHF
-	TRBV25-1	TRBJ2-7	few	TGTGCCAGCAGCAGGACAGAGGGACCCTACGAGCAGTACTTC	CASSRTEGPYEQYF
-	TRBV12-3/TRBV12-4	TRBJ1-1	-	TGTGCCAGCAGTTTAAGGAGGGCTGGCACTGAAGCTTTCTTT	CASSLRRAGTEAFF
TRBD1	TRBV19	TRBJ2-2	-	TGTGCCAGTAAAGAATCCGGGACAGCTATGGGGGAGCTGTTTTTT	CASKESGTAMGELFF
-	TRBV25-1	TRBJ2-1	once	TGTGCCAGCAGTGCCGCGGTAGCAGGCCACGCGGGGTTCTTCAATGAGCAGTTCTTC	CASSAAVAGHAGFFNEQFF
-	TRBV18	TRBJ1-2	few	TGTGCCAGCTCAGGAAAACTGGGCGCAGGTCTGAGGGACGGCTACACCTTC	CASSGKLGAGLRDGYTF
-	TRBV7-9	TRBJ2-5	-	TGTGCCAGCAGCTTAGTGGCAGGAGCAACCCAAGAGACCCAGTACTTC	CASSLVAGATQETQYF
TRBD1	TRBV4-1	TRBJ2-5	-	TGCGCCAGCAGCCAAGGACCGGGACAGGGCCCCCAAGAGACCCAGTACTTC	CASSQGPGQGPQETQYF
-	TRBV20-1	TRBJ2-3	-	TGCAGTGCTAGAGACCCCGCCCTAGCGAGCACAGATACGCAGTATTTT	CSARDPALASTDTQYF
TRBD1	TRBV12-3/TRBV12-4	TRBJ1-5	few	TGTGCCAGCAGTGGAAACAGGGGGCGCACCCATCATCAGCCCCAGCATTTT	CASSGNRGRTHHQPQHF
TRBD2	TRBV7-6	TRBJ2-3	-	TGTGCCAGCAGCCCAGGACTAGCGGGGTATACGCAGTATTTT	CASSPGLAGYTQYF
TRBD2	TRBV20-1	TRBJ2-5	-	TGCAGTGCTAATCAGGGACTAGCGGTCGACCAAGAGACCCAGTACTTC	CSANQGLAVDQETQYF
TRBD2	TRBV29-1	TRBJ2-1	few	TGCAGCGTTGAAGTACTAGCGGGAGGAAGATACAATGAGCAGTTCTTC	CSVEVLAGGRYNEQFF
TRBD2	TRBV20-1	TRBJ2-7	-	TGCAGTGCTAGGGACCCCGGGACTAGCGGGAGGCGCTACGAGCAGTACTTC	CSARDPGTSGRRYEQYF
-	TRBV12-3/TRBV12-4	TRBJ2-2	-	TGTGCCAGCAGTTTGGAGCCTCGGGTTTGGCTACGGGTAGCCGGGGAGCTGTTTTTT	CASSLEPRVWLRVAGELFF
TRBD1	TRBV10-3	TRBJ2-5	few	TGTGCCATCAGTGCGGGACAGGGGAAAGAGACCCAGTACTTC	CAISAGQGKETQYF
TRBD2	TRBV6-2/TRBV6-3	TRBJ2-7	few	TGTGCCAGCAGTTACGGACTAGCGGGCCGGGACTACGAGCAGTACTTC	CASSYGLAGRDYEQYF
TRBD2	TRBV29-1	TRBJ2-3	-	TGCAGCGCTCGGGCGACTAGCGCCAGCACAGATACGCAGTATTTT	CSARATSASTDTQYF
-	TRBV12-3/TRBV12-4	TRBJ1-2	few	TGTGCCAGCAGTCAACTGGCGGGGGTTGACTACACCTTC	CASSQLAGVDYTF
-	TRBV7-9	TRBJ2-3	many	TGTGCCAGCAGCGCGGGCCGAACAGATACGCAGTATTTT	CASSAGRTDTQYF
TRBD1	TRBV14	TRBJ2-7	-	TGTGCCAGCAGCCAAGCGGTCGGGACAGTGCTCTTC	CASSQAVGTVLF
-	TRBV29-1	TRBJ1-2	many	TGCAGCGTTGATTTGGTGGGCCCGGGCTACACCTTC	CSVDLVGPGYTF
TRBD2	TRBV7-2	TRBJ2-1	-	TGTGCCAGCAGCGGGGGGGGGACTAGCAGAAGTGAGCAGTTCTTC	CASSGGGTSRSEQFF
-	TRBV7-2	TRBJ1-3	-	TGTGCCAGCAGCTCTGACGGATTCTCTGGAAACACCATATATTTT	CASSSDGFSGNTIYF
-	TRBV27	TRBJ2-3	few	TGTGCCAGCAGTTTATACGCTCGTTCTAGCGGCACAGATACGCAGTATTTT	CASSLYARSSGTDTQYF
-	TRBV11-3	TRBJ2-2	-	TGTGCCAGCACCGGGGCGGGCACCGGGGAGCTGTTTTTT	CASTGAGTGELFF
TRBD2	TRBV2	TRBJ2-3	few	TGTGCCAGCAGCATGACTAGCGGCACAGATACGCAGTATTTT	CASSMTSGTDTQYF
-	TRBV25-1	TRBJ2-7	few	TGTGCCAGCAGACCGACTACCCAGTTATCCTACGAGCAGTACTTC	CASRPTTQLSYEQYF
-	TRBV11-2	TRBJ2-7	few	TGTGCCAGCAGCTTATTGGCAGGGTACGAGCAGTACTTC	CASSLLAGYEQYF
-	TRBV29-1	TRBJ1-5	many	TGCAGCGCTGGGGAGGGGTATAGCAATCAGCCCCAGCATTTT	CSAGEGYSNQPQHF
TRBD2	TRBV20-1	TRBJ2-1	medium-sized	TGCAGTGCTAGAGGGGGCGGGAGGAATGCCGGATACCATAATGAGCAGTTCTTC	CSARGGGRNAGYHNEQFF
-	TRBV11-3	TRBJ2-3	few	TGTGCCAGCAGCACCACCACAGATACGCAGTATTTT	CASSTTTDTQYF
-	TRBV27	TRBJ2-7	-	TGTGCCACCTCGAGGGGGATGGGCTACGAGCAGTACTTC	CATSRGMGYEQYF
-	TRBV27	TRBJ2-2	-	TGTGCCAGCAGTTTCGGGGGCTTCGCGAACACCGGGGAGCTGTTTTTT	CASSFGGFANTGELFF
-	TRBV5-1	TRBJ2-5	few	TGCGCCAGCAGCTTGCAGCGGGAGACCCAGTACTTC	CASSLQRETQYF
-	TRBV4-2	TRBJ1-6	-	TGTGCCAGCAGCCAAGATCCCGGGACAAATAATTCACCCCTCCACTTT	CASSQDPGTNNSPLHF
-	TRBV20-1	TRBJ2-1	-	TGCAGTGTAAGTGACTCACTTCCCTACAATGAGCAGTTCTTC	CSVSDSLPYNEQFF
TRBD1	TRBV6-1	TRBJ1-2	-	TGTGCCAGCAGTGAAGCCCCCGGGACAGGAGATGGCTACACCTTC	CASSEAPGTGDGYTF
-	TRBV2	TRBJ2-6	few	TGTGCCAGCAGGGTCCGAGACGGGGCCAACGTCCTGACTTTC	CASRVRDGANVLTF
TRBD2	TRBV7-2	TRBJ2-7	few	TGTGCCAGCAGCTTAGCCATAGCGGGAGAGCGTAGGTCCTACGAGCAGTACTTC	CASSLAIAGERRSYEQYF